This TCR beta chain was recorded in a study of somatic mutations in cytotoxic T cells in rheumatoid arthritis. Sequenced by immunoSEQ multiplex PCR; TCRdb stores in-frame clones only, minus some. Here the sample spans about 26,000 clones, roughly 82% being singletons. The receptor comes from a man between 45 and 60 years old in good health. The sample comprised CD8+ T cells sorted from blood.

CDR3 in DNA: TGCGCCAGCAGCTTAGAGAGCGGCCACAATGAGCAGTTCTTC. Its protein product is CASSLESGHNEQFF. This chain links TRBV5-1 with TRBJ2-1, with D possibly TRBD2 on 5 matching bases. CDR1 is SGHRS, CDR2 YFSETQ, per germline. V was clipped by 2 bases and J by 5 bases, with 11 bases between them. The CDR3 contains 14 residues.